A selection of T cell receptor beta chains follows, all from one sample in a study of T cells expressing NK-cell markers. For each CDR3 protein, TCRdb gives one entry from its re-call of the 5' RACE reads, without DNA. The sample table includes 200,000 to 300,000 distinct CDR3 sequences. The specimen was blood T cells: a sorted CD56 or NKG2C T cell subset, CD4+ or CD8+ T cells, or bulk PBMC T cells (not recorded which). The receptors here all came from a man aged 18 to 29 in good health. Each CDR3 is given with its conserved first and last residue.

CDR3: CASRRGGSTDTQYF
J: TRBJ2-3
V: TRBV7-2

CDR3: CSAKLGTMNTEAFF
J: TRBJ1-1
V: TRBV20-1

CDR3: CASSQEAYSEQFF
J: TRBJ2-1
V: TRBV4-1

CDR3: CAWSVRREGNTGELFF
J: TRBJ2-2
V: TRBV30

CDR3: CASSQVGQGDYEQYF
J: TRBJ2-7
V: TRBV4-1

CDR3: CASSQVDTGTNSPLHF
J: TRBJ1-6
V: TRBV3-1

CDR3: CATSSPFSPLHF
J: TRBJ1-6
V: TRBV15

CDR3: CASDRTSGDRSYNEQFF
J: TRBJ2-1
V: TRBV19

CDR3: CASSLRGQGAPTTDTQYF
J: TRBJ2-3
V: TRBV7-3

CDR3: CATSRDKGSATDTQYF
J: TRBJ2-3
V: TRBV15

CDR3: CASTGGASELGELFF
J: TRBJ2-2
V: TRBV5-1

CDR3: CSARGQGLYNSPLHF
J: TRBJ1-6
V: TRBV20-1